This T cell receptor beta chain was sequenced in a study of T cells expressing NK-cell markers. Study-wide background: Researchers got TCR beta repertoires out of sorted CD3+CD56+NKG2C+, CD3+CD56+NKG2C- and CD3+CD56-NKG2C+ T cells.

Findings and caveats of the study: Also leading the CD3+CD56-NKG2C+ fraction in a few donors were these clonotypes. As a fraction of CD8+ T cells, dominant NKG2C+ clonotypes reached roughly 1.0-7.5% in 5 or 6 donors. Questions lingered over whether expanded NKG2C+ T cell clones were HCMV-specific.

Germline V gives CDR1 SGHNT, CDR2 YYREEE (reference sequence). The CDR3 length is 13 residues. TCRdb re-called the 5' RACE reads and shows each CDR3 protein once, DNA omitted. Its clone listing holds roughly 20,000 distinct CDR3 sequences. Notes on this clonotype: Its matching antigen is unknown.

The chain couples TRBV5-4 to TRBJ1-2. Sequencing used blood T cells: a sorted CD56 or NKG2C T cell subset, CD4+ or CD8+ T cells, or bulk PBMC T cells (not recorded which). The TCR was taken from a man between 18 and 69 years old in good health. Here the CDR3 reads CASSLAENYGYTF. The full variable domain, in which reference TRBV5-4 and TRBJ1-2 provide the parts outside the CDR3, is ETGVTQSPTHLIKTRGQQVTLRCSSQSGHNTVSWYQQALGQGPQFIFQYYREEENGRGNFPPRFSGLQFPNYSSELNVNALELDDSALYLCASSLAENYGYTFGSGTRLTVV.